This TCR beta chain was recorded in a study of neurological immune-mediated disorders. This clonotype was found many times. There are 16 residues in the CDR3. Germline CDR1 reads SNHLY; CDR2 reads FYNNEI. Trimming at V came to 7 bases and at J to 2 bases, leaving 10 bases not matched to a gene. The unsorted libraries originated from 2 million PBMCs kept at -80 C. The team produced cDNA through 5'RACE using 10-nucleotide random UMIs. Each CDR3 protein is one row after TCRdb ran MiXCR on the 5' RACE reads. The table includes roughly 100,000 distinct CDR3 sequences, roughly 3.3% detected once. The chain links TRBV2 to TRBJ2-2; 7 positions agree with TRBD2. The specimen sequenced was PBMCs. This receptor was obtained from a woman aged 50 to 65 with multiple sclerosis. CDR3 in amino acids: CASKANLAGNTGELFF. As DNA, the CDR3 is TGTGCCAGCAAAGCAAATTTAGCGGGCAACACCGGGGAGCTGTTTTTT.